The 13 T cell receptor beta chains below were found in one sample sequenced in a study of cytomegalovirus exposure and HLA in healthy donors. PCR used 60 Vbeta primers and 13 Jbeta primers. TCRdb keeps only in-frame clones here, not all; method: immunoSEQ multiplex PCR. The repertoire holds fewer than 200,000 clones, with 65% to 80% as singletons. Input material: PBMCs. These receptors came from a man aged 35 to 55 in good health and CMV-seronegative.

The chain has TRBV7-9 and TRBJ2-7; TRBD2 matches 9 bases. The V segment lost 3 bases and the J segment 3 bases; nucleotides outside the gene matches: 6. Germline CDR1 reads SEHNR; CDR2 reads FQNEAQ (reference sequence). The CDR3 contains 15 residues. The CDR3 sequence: CASSFSSSGVYEQYF. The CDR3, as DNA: TGTGCCAGCAGCTTCTCGTCTAGCGGGGTCTACGAGCAGTACTTC.

The CDR3 sequence: CASSKIGDRGCYGYTF. In nucleotides, the CDR3 is TGTGCCAGCAGCAAAATAGGGGACAGGGGCTGCTATGGCTACACCTTC. The chain links TRBV21-1 to TRBJ1-2; TRBD1, as called in the table, went unchecked against the DNA. TRBV21-1 is termed a pseudogene. The CDR3 spans 16 residues.

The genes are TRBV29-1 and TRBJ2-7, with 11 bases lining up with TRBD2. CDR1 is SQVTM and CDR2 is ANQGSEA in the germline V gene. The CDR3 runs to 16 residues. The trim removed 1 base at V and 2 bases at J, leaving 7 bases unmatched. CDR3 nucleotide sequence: TGCAGCGTTGAAGGCGCTAGCGGGAGGCCCCCCTACGAGCAGTACTTC. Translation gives CSVEGASGRPPYEQYF.

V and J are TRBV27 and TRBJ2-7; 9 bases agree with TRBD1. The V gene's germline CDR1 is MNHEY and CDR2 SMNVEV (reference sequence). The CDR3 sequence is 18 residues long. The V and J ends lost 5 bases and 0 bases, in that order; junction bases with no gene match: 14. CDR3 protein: CASSALGTGMKDSYEQYF. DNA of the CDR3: TGTGCCAGCAGTGCCCTCGGGACAGGGATGAAAGACTCCTACGAGCAGTACTTC.

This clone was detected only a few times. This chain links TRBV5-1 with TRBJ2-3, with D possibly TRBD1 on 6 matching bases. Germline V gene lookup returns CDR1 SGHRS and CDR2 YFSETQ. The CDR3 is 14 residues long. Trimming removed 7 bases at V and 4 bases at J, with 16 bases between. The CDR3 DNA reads TGCGCCAGCTATCTGGACAGCTCGCCAGATACGCAGTATTTT. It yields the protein CASYLDSSPDTQYF.

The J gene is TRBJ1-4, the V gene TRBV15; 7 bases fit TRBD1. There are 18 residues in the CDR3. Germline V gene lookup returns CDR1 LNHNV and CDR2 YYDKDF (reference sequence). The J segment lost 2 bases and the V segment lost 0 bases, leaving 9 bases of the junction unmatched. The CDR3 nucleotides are TGTGCCACCAGCAGAGATCGAGGGGGCTCCTTTACTAATGAAAAACTGTTTTTT. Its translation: CATSRDRGGSFTNEKLFF. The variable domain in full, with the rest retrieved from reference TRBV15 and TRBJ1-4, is DAMVIQNPRYQVTQFGKPVTLSCSQTLNHNVMYWYQQKSSQAPKLLFHYYDKDFNNEADTPDNFQSRRPNTSFCFLDIRSPGLGDTAMYLCATSRDRGGSFTNEKLFFGSGTQLSVL.

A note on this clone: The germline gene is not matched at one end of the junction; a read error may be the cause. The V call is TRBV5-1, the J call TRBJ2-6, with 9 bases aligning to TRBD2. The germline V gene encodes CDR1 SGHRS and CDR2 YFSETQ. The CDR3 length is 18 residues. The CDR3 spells CASSLGGGRGSGANGLTF. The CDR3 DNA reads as TGCGCCAGCAGCTTAGGAGGCGGGAGGGGGTCTGGGGCCAACGGCCTGACTTTC.

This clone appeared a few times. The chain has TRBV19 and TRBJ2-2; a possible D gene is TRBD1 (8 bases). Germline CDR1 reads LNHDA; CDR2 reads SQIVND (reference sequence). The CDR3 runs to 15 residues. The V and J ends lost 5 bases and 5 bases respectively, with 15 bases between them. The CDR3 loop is CASSATGEGTGELFF. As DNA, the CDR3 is TGTGCCAGTAGTGCGACAGGGGAGGGGACCGGGGAGCTGTTTTTT.

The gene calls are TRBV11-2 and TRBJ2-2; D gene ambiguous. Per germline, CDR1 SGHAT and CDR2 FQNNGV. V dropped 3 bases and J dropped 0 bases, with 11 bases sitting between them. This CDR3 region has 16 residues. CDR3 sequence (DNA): TGTGCCAGCAGCTTTAACCTCGGGTCGAACACCGGGGAGCTGTTTTTT. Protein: CASSFNLGSNTGELFF.

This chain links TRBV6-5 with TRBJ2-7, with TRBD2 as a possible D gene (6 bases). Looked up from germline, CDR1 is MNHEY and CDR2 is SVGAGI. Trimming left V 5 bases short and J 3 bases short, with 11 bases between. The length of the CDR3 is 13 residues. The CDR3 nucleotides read TGTGCCAGCAGTAGGACCGGGAGCTACGAGCAGTACTTC. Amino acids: CASSRTGSYEQYF.

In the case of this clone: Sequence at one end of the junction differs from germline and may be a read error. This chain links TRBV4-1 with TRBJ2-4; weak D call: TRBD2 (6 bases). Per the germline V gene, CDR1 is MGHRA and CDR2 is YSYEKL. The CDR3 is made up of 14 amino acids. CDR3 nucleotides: TGCGCCAGCAGCCAAATTGGGGGGAGGAACAGTCAGTACTTC. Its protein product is CASSQIGGRNSQYF.

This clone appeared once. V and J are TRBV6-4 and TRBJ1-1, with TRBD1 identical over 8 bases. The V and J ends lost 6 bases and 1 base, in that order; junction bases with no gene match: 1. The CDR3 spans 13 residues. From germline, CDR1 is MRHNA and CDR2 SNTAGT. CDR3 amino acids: CASSGQGNTEAFF. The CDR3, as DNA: TGTGCCAGCAGCGGACAGGGGAACACTGAAGCTTTCTTT.

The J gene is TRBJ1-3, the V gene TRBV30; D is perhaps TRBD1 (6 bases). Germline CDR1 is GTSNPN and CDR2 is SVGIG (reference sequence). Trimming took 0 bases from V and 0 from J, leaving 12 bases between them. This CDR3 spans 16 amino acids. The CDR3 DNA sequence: TGTGCCTGGAGTGTACATATCAGGGGCTCTGGAAACACCATATATTTT. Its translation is CAWSVHIRGSGNTIYF.